This T cell receptor (beta chain) was obtained from a study of a mutant IDH1 vaccine in newly diagnosed glioma. Note on this clone: The antigen is unknown. The junction shows a germline mismatch at one end, possibly a read error.

Specified time point: week 35, safety follow-up. A 20-mer mutant IDH1 peptide at 300 ug was injected subcutaneously with topical imiquimod. Germline-derived CDR1 and CDR2 are SNHLY and FYNNEI. The CDR3 is 14 residues long. Clones were sequenced by immunoSEQ multiplex PCR, and TCRdb holds only the in-frame ones, with some missing. The sample yields under 35,000 clones, over 60% seen once. Material: PBMCs, obtained from a glioma patient whose treatment included an IDH1 peptide vaccine. This receptor was obtained from a man aged 45-60 years with glioma. This chain links TRBV2 with TRBJ2-3, with 16 bases aligning to TRBD2. CDR3 DNA sequence: TGTGCCAGCAGTGTCCCGGGACTAGCGGGGGGGCCCCTTTTT. Translation gives CASSVPGLAGGPLF.